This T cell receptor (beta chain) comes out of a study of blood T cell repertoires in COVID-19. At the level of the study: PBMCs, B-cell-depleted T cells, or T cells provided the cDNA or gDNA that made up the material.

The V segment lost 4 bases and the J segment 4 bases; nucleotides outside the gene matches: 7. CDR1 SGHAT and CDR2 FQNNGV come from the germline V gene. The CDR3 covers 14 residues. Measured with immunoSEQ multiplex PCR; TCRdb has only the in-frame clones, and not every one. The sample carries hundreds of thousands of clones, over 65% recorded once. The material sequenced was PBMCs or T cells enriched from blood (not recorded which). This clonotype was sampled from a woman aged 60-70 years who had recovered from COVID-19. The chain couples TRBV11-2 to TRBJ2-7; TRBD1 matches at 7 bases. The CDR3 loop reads CASSYRDRRYEQYF. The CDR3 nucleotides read TGTGCCAGCAGCTACCGGGACAGAAGATACGAGCAGTACTTC.